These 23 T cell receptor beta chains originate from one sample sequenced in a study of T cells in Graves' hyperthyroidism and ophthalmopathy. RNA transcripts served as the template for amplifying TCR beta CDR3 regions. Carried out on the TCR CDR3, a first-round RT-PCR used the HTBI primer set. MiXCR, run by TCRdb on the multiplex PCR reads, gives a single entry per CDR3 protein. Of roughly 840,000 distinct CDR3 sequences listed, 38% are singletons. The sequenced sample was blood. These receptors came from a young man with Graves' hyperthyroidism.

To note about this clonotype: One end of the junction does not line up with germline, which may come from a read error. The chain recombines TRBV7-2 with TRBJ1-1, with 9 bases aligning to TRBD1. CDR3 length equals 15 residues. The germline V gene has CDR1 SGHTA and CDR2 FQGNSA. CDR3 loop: CASSQEQGANTEAFF. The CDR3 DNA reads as TGCGCCAGCAGCCAAGAACAGGGGGCAAACACTGAAGCTTTCTTT.

In DNA form, the CDR3 reads TGTGCCAGTAGTGTAGGGACCTCTTGGGGTCAGCCCCAGCATTTT. Protein: CASSVGTSWGQPQHF. The V call is TRBV19, the J call TRBJ1-5; TRBD1 is a possible D gene (5 bases). Trimming removed 5 bases from V and 6 bases from J, with 17 bases in between. Germline V gene sequence: CDR1 LNHDA, CDR2 SQIVND (reference sequence). The CDR3 covers 15 residues.

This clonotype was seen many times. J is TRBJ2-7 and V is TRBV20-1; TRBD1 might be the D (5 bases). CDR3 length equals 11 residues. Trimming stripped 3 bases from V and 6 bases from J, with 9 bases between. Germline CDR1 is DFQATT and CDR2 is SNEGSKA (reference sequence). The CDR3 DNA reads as TGCAGTGCTAGTGTAGGGGTCGAGCAGTACTTC. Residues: CSASVGVEQYF.

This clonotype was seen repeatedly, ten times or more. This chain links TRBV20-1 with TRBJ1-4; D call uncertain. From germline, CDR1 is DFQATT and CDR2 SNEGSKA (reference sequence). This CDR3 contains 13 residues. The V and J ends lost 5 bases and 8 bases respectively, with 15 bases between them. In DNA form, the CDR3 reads TGCAGTGCTTACAGCCTGGTACGCGAAAAACTGTTTTTT. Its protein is CSAYSLVREKLFF.

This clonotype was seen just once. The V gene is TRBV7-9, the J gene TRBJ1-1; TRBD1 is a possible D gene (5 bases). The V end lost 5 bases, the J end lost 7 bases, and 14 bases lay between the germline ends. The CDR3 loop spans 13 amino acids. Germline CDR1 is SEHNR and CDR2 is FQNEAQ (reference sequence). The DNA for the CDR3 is TGTGCCAGCAGCCCTCGGGACGGCGGTGAAGCTTTCTTT. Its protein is CASSPRDGGEAFF. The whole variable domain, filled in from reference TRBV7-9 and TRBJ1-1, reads DTGVSQNPRHKITKRGQNVTFRCDPISEHNRLYWYRQTLGQGPEFLTYFQNEAQLEKSRLLSDRFSAERPKGSFSTLEIQRTEQGDSAMYLCASSPRDGGEAFFGQGTRLTVV.

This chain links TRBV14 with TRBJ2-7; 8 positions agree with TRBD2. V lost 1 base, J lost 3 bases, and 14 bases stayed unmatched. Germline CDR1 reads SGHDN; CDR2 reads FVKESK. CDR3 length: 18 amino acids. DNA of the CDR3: TGTGCCAGCAGCCAAGGTGCAGCGGGAGAACTCGGGCACTACGAGCAGTACTTC. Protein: CASSQGAAGELGHYEQYF. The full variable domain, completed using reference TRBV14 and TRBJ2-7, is EAGVTQFPSHSVIEKGQTVTLRCDPISGHDNLYWYRRVMGKEIKFLLHFVKESKQDESGMPNNRFLAERTGGTYSTLKVQPAELEDSGVYFCASSQGAAGELGHYEQYFGPGTRLTVT.

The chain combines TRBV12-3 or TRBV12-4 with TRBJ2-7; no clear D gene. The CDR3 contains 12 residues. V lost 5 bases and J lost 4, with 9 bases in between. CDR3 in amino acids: CASSTSAYEQYF. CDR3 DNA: TGTGCCAGCAGTACCTCAGCGTACGAGCAGTACTTC.

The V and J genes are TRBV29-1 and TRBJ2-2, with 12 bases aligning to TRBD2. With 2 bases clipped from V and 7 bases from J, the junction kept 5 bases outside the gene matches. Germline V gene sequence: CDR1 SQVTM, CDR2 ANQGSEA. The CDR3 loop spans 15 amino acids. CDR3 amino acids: CSVETSGRMGGELFF. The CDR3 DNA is TGCAGCGTTGAAACTAGCGGGAGGATGGGCGGGGAGCTGTTTTTT.

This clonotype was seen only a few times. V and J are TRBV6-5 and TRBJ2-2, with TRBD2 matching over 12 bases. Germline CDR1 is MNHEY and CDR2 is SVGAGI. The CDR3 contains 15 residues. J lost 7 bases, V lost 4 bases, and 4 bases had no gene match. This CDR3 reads CASSLTSGRIGELFF. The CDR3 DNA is TGTGCCAGCAGTTTGACTAGCGGGAGAATCGGGGAGCTGTTTTTT.

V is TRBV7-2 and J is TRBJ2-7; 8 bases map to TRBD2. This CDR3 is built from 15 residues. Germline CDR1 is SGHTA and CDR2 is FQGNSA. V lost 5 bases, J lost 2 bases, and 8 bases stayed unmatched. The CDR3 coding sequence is TGTGCCAGCAGCCAAGATAGCGGGGCCCCCTACGAGCAGTACTTC. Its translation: CASSQDSGAPYEQYF. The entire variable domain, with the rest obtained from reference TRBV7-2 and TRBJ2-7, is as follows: GAGVSQSPSNKVTEKGKDVELRCDPISGHTALYWYRQSLGQGLEFLIYFQGNSAPDKSGLPSDRFSAERTGGSVSTLTIQRTQQEDSAVYLCASSQDSGAPYEQYFGPGTRLTVT.

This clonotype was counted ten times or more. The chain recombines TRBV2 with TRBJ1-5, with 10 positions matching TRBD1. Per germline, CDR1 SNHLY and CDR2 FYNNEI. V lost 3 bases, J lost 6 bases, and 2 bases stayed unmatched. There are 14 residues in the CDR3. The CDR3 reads CASSDGQGGQPQHF. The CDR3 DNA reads TGTGCCAGCAGTGATGGACAGGGGGGTCAGCCCCAGCATTTT.

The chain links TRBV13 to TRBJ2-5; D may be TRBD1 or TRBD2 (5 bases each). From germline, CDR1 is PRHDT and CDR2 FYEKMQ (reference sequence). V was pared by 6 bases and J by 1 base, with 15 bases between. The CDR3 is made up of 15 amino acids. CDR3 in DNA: TGTGCCAGCAGTTACGTAACCGGGACCCAAGAGACCCAGTACTTC. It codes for CASSYVTGTQETQYF.

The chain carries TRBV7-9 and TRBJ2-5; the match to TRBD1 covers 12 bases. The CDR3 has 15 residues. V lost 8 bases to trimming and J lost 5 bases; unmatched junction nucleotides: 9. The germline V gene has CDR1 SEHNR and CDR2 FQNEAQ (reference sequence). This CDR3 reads CASSPGQGATETQYF. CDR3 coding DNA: TGTGCCAGCTCACCGGGACAGGGGGCAACGGAGACCCAGTACTTC. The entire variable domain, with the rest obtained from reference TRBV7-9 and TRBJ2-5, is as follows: DTGVSQNPRHKITKRGQNVTFRCDPISEHNRLYWYRQTLGQGPEFLTYFQNEAQLEKSRLLSDRFSAERPKGSFSTLEIQRTEQGDSAMYLCASSPGQGATETQYFGPGTRLLVL.

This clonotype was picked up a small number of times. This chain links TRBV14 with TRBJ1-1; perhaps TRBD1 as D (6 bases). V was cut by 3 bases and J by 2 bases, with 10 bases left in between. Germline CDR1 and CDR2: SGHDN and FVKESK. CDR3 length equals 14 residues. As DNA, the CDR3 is TGTGCCAGCAGCCAGGCAGGGGAAAACACTGAAGCTTTCTTT. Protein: CASSQAGENTEAFF.

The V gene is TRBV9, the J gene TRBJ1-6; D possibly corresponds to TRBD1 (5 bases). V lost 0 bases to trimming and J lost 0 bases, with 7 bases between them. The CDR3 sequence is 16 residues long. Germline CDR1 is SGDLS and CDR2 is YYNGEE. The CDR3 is CASSVEGSSYNSPLHF. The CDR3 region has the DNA TGTGCCAGCAGCGTAGAGGGGAGCTCCTATAATTCACCCCTCCACTTT.

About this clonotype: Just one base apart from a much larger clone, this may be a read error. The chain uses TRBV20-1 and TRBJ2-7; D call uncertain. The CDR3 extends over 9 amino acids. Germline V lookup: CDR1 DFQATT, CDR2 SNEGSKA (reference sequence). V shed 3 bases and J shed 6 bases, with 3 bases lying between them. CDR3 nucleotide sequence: TGCAGTGCTAGTGTCGAGCAGTACTTC. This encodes CSASVEQYF.

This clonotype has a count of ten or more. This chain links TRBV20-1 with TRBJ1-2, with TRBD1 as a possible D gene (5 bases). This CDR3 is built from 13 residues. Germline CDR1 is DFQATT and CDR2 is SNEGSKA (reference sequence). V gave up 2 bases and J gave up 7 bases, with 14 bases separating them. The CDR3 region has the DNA TGCAGTGCTAGAAAGGGGTCGGGGAGTGGCTACACCTTC. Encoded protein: CSARKGSGSGYTF.

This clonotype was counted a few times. CDR3 residues: CASSLWSRETLGISGNTIYF. CDR3 DNA: TGCGCCAGCAGCTTGTGGAGTCGGGAGACTTTGGGAATCTCTGGAAACACCATATATTTT. V is TRBV5-1 and J is TRBJ1-3, with no clear D. CDR1 and CDR2 from the germline V gene are SGHRS and YFSETQ. The CDR3 extends over 20 amino acids. With 1 base removed from V and 0 bases from J, the gap between germline ends came to 23 bases.

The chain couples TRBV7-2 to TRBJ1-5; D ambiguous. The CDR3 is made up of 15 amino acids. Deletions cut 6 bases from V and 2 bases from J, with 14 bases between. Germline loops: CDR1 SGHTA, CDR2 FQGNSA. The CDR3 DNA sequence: TGTGCCAGCAGTCCACTCCCCCTGGGCAATCAGCCCCAGCATTTT. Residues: CASSPLPLGNQPQHF. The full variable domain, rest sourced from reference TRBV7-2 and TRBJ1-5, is GAGVSQSPSNKVTEKGKDVELRCDPISGHTALYWYRQSLGQGLEFLIYFQGNSAPDKSGLPSDRFSAERTGGSVSTLTIQRTQQEDSAVYLCASSPLPLGNQPQHFGDGTRLSIL.

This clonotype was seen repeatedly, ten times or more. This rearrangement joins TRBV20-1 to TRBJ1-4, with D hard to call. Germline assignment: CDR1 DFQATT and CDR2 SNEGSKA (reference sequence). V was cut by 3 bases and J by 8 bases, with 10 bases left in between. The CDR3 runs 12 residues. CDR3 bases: TGCAGTGCTAGCGGAGCAGTCGAAAAACTGTTTTTT. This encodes CSASGAVEKLFF.

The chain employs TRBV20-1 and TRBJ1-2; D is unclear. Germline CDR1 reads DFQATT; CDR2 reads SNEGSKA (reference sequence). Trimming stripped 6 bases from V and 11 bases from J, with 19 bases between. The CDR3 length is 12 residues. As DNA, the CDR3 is TGCAGTGCCTCCGTTGAGGAATCTCGGTACACCTTC. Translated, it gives CSASVEESRYTF.

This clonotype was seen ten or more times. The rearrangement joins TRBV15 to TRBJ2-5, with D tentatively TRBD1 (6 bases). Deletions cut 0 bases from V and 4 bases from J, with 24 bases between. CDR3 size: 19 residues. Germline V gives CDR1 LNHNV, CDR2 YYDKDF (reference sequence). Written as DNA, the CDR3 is TGTGCCACCAGCAGAGATCGACTAAGAGGGCAGGGGTTGGGAGAGACCCAGTACTTC. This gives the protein CATSRDRLRGQGLGETQYF.

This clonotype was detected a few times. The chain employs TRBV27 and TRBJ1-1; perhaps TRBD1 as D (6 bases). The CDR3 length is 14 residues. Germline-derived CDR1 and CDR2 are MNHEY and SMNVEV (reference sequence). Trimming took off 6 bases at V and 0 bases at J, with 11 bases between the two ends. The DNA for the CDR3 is TGTGCCAGCAGGGAGGGGGGAATGAACACTGAAGCTTTCTTT. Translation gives CASREGGMNTEAFF.